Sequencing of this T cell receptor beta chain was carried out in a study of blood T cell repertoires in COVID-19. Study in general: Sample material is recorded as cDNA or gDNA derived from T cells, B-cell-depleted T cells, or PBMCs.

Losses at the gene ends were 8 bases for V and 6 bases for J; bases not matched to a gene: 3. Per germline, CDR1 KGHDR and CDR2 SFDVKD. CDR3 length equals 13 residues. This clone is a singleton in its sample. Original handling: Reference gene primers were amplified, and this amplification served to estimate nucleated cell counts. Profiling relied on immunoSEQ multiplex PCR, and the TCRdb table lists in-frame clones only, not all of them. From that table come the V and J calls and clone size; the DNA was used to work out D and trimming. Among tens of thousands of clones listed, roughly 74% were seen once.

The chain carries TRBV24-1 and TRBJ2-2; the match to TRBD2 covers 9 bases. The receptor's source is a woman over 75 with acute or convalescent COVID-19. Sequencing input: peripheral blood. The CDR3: CATTGTSSGELFF. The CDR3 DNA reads TGTGCCACCACTGGGACTAGCTCCGGGGAGCTGTTTTTT.